The 27 T cell receptor beta chains presented below share a single source sample, sequenced in a study of blood T cell repertoires in COVID-19. Sequencing was performed with immunoSEQ multiplex PCR; in TCRdb, only in-frame clones are kept and a portion is missing. The sample records about 120,000 clones, around 86% being singletons. Sequenced: peripheral blood. The origin of the receptors is a woman in her 70s with acute or convalescent COVID-19.

The chain combines TRBV15 with TRBJ1-5; maybe TRBD1 (6 bases). CDR1 is LNHNV, CDR2 YYDKDF, per germline (reference sequence). V was shortened by 2 bases and J by 9 bases, with 20 bases between the two germline ends. The length of the CDR3 is 16 residues. The CDR3 reads CATSRTDTGSARPQHF. The CDR3, as DNA: TGTGCCACCAGCAGAACAGATACAGGGTCCGCCCGGCCCCAGCATTTT.

This chain uses TRBV28 with TRBJ1-6, with D possibly matching TRBD1 (5 bases). CDR1 is MDHEN and CDR2 is SYDVKM in the germline V gene. The germline V and J ends were trimmed by 8 bases and 8 bases, with 19 bases remaining between them. The CDR3 runs to 15 residues. CDR3 bases: TGTGCCAGCGGGGGGGGAGGGGTTGTCGATTCACCCCTCCACTTT. This encodes CASGGGGVVDSPLHF.

The J gene is TRBJ2-5, the V gene TRBV2; possible D gene TRBD2, 6 bases. The ends were cut back, 4 bases at V and 2 bases at J, with 14 bases in the middle. The CDR3 consists of 15 residues. Germline V gene data show CDR1 as SNHLY and CDR2 as FYNNEI. The CDR3 coding sequence is TGTGCCAGCAGTGTCGCCTTTGGGGGGCAAGAGACCCAGTACTTC. Its translation: CASSVAFGGQETQYF.

V usage is TRBV5-4 and J usage is TRBJ2-1, with TRBD1 identical over 7 bases. The V and J ends lost 0 bases and 5 bases, in that order; junction bases with no gene match: 8. Germline V gene lookup returns CDR1 SGHNT and CDR2 YYREEE (reference sequence). The CDR3 length is 16 residues. CDR3 DNA: TGTGCCAGCAGCTTGGGTGGGACAGTTTGGGACAATGAGCAGTTCTTC. It yields the protein CASSLGGTVWDNEQFF.

This clone was detected only once. The chain uses TRBV28 and TRBJ1-2; D gene ambiguous. V was cut by 6 bases and J by 7 bases, with 15 bases left in between. The CDR3 extends over 13 amino acids. Germline CDR1 and CDR2: MDHEN and SYDVKM. Here the CDR3 reads CASRERGRVGYTF. CDR3 DNA sequence: TGTGCCAGCAGGGAACGGGGTCGTGTTGGCTACACCTTC.

This clone occurred once. This chain joins TRBV5-1 and TRBJ1-1; 8 positions agree with TRBD1. With 0 bases clipped from V and 4 bases from J, the junction kept 5 bases outside the gene matches. Germline V gives CDR1 SGHRS, CDR2 YFSETQ. The CDR3 is made up of 15 amino acids. The CDR3 loop is CASSLGTGFSTEAFF. Written as DNA, the CDR3 is TGCGCCAGCAGCTTGGGGACAGGGTTTAGCACTGAAGCTTTCTTT.

The gene calls are TRBV12-3 or TRBV12-4 and TRBJ2-1; the match to TRBD2 covers 8 bases. The CDR3 extends over 13 amino acids. The V segment lost 6 bases and the J segment 4 bases; nucleotides outside the gene matches: 2. CDR3 nucleotides: TGTGCCAGCAGGGGCGGGGGGTACAATGAGCAGTTCTTC. It is translated as CASRGGGYNEQFF.

This chain links TRBV10-3 with TRBJ2-2; TRBD1 matches 8 bases. Per germline, CDR1 ENHRY and CDR2 SYGVKD. J lost 7 bases, V lost 0 bases, and 7 bases had no gene match. The CDR3 totals 16 residues. CDR3 sequence (DNA): TGTGCCATCAGTGAGTCGGCAGGGGGCGGTGACGGGGAGCTGTTTTTT. Its protein is CAISESAGGGDGELFF.

The V gene is TRBV9, the J gene TRBJ1-2; D ambiguous. This CDR3 has 15 amino acids. Germline loops: CDR1 SGDLS, CDR2 YYNGEE. V was cut by 3 bases and J by 0 bases, with 12 bases left in between. Written as DNA, the CDR3 is TGTGCCAGCAGCGCTCCGGGAATAACTAACTATGGCTACACCTTC. Its translation: CASSAPGITNYGYTF.

The chain is built from TRBV2 and TRBJ1-2; TRBD1 might be the D (6 bases). Germline V gene lookup returns CDR1 SNHLY and CDR2 FYNNEI. The V end lost 4 bases, the J end lost 8 bases, and 14 bases lay between the germline ends. This CDR3 has 13 residues. The CDR3 bases are TGTGCCAGCAGTGTGACAGGCCCTGGCGGCTACACCTTC. Translating it yields CASSVTGPGGYTF.

This clone was counted once. The rearrangement joins TRBV19 to TRBJ1-4; 8 nucleotides agree with TRBD1. The ends lost 2 bases at V and 3 bases at J; junction bases unmatched: 2. Germline V gene lookup returns CDR1 LNHDA and CDR2 SQIVND (reference sequence). The CDR3 spans 15 residues. CDR3 amino acids: CASSIQGAANEKLFF. In DNA, the CDR3 is TGTGCCAGTAGTATACAGGGGGCGGCTAATGAAAAACTGTTTTTT.

The chain joins TRBV3-1 (or the pseudogene TRBV3-2) to TRBJ1-5; D not resolved. Per the germline V gene, CDR1 is LGHDT and CDR2 is YNNKEL (reference sequence). The CDR3 extends over 15 amino acids. V lost 2 bases and J 4 bases, leaving 12 bases between the germline ends. DNA of the CDR3: TGTGCCAGCAGCCAAAGAGGATCGCCTAATCAGCCCCAGCATTTT. It translates to CASSQRGSPNQPQHF.

V usage is TRBV7-9 and J usage is TRBJ1-3; 7 positions match TRBD1. V lost 4 bases to trimming and J lost 4 bases; unmatched junction nucleotides: 4. The CDR3 length is 14 residues. Germline V gene data show CDR1 as SEHNR and CDR2 as FQNEAQ (reference sequence). The CDR3 nucleotides read TGTGCCAGCAGCTATGGGACAGACGGAAACACCATATATTTT. This sequence encodes CASSYGTDGNTIYF.

CDR3 sequence: CASSNSAGGGEDYGYTF. The DNA for the CDR3 is TGTGCCAGCAGTAACTCCGCCGGCGGGGGCGAGGACTATGGCTACACCTTC. The V and J genes are TRBV28 and TRBJ1-2; a weak D match, TRBD1 (6 bases). With 5 bases removed from V and 3 bases from J, the gap between germline ends came to 22 bases. CDR1 is MDHEN and CDR2 is SYDVKM in the germline V gene. The CDR3 sequence is 17 residues long.

This CDR3 reads CASSSGTGGYYEQYF. CDR3 nucleotide sequence: TGCGCCAGCAGCAGCGGGACAGGGGGCTACTACGAGCAGTACTTC. This chain uses TRBV5-1 with TRBJ2-7; 12 bases are shared with TRBD1. Germline CDR1 reads SGHRS; CDR2 reads YFSETQ. V lost 4 bases to trimming and J lost 3 bases; unmatched junction nucleotides: 5. The CDR3 runs 15 residues.

This clone showed up just a few times. This chain connects TRBV19 to TRBJ1-6; 8 bases align to TRBD1. Germline CDR1 reads LNHDA; CDR2 reads SQIVND (reference sequence). The CDR3 extends over 14 amino acids. V was pared by 6 bases and J by 14 bases, with 12 bases of the junction left unmatched. CDR3 DNA sequence: TGTGCCAGTAGCGGACAGGGTAACAAAGCATCCCTCCACTTT. This gives the protein CASSGQGNKASLHF.

The chain links TRBV5-4 to TRBJ1-6; possibly TRBD1 for D (6 bases). V was clipped by 4 bases and J by 3 bases, with 17 bases between them. This CDR3 region has 17 residues. Germline CDR1 and CDR2: SGHNT and YYREEE (reference sequence). The CDR3 reads CASSPADQGHYNSPLHF. The CDR3 DNA follows: TGTGCCAGCAGCCCCGCCGACCAGGGGCACTATAATTCACCCCTCCACTTT.

The genes are TRBV27 and TRBJ1-2; D uncertain. The CDR3 runs to 13 residues. CDR1 and CDR2 (germline): MNHEY, SMNVEV (reference sequence). V was shortened by 3 bases and J by 2 bases, with 7 bases between the two germline ends. CDR3 sequence (DNA): TGTGCCAGCAGTTTGAAGAGGAACTATGGCTACACCTTC. Encoded protein: CASSLKRNYGYTF.

The CDR3 is CASSLRDYAETQYF. The CDR3 DNA reads TGTGCCAGCAGCCTCCGGGACTACGCGGAGACCCAGTACTTC. The chain couples TRBV3-1 (or the pseudogene TRBV3-2) to TRBJ2-5; 7 nucleotides align to TRBD2. CDR3 size: 14 residues. V trimming: 4 bases; J trimming: 5 bases; junction bases outside the gene matches: 7. CDR1 and CDR2 from the germline V gene are LGHDT and YNNKEL (reference sequence).

The chain employs TRBV5-1 and TRBJ2-5, with 8 bases fitting TRBD2. The CDR3 has 15 amino acids. Per the germline V gene, CDR1 is SGHRS and CDR2 is YFSETQ. V was clipped by 7 bases and J by 3 bases; unmatched bases: 11. The CDR3 sequence is CASQPSGGTEETQYF. Here the CDR3 DNA reads TGCGCCAGCCAACCCTCGGGGGGGACTGAAGAGACCCAGTACTTC.

The chain uses TRBV5-8 and TRBJ1-5; D unclear. CDR1 is SGHTS and CDR2 is YDEGEE in the germline V gene. V lost 0 bases and J lost 2, with 6 bases in between. The CDR3 is made up of 14 amino acids. DNA of the CDR3: TGTGCCAGCAGCTTGGTGGCGGGCAATCAGCCCCAGCATTTT. Translation gives CASSLVAGNQPQHF.

This CDR3 reads CSVGGRSGTEAFF. The CDR3 nucleotides read TGCAGCGTGGGGGGACGGTCGGGCACTGAAGCTTTCTTT. This sequence joins TRBV29-1 and TRBJ1-1, with D tentatively TRBD1 (5 bases). Germline V gene sequence: CDR1 SQVTM, CDR2 ANQGSEA. The CDR3 length is 13 residues. V was trimmed by 6 bases and J by 4 bases, leaving 15 bases between them. Based on the CDR3 plus reference TRBV29-1 and TRBJ1-1, the full variable domain is SAVISQKPSRDICQRGTSLTIQCQVDSQVTMMFWYRQQPGQSLTLIATANQGSEATYESGFVIDKFPISRPNLTFSTLTVSNMSPEDSSIYLCSVGGRSGTEAFFGQGTRLTVV.

This sequence joins TRBV5-1 and TRBJ2-7; 7 nucleotides align to TRBD2. Germline lookup yields CDR1 SGHRS and CDR2 YFSETQ. The trim removed 6 bases at V and 6 bases at J, leaving 9 bases unmatched. The CDR3 contains 13 residues. The CDR3 protein is CASNSGVGSEQYF. The CDR3 DNA is TGCGCCAGCAACAGCGGGGTGGGAAGCGAGCAGTACTTC.

V is TRBV15 and J is TRBJ1-1; the match to TRBD1 covers 9 bases. Per the germline V gene, CDR1 is LNHNV and CDR2 is YYDKDF (reference sequence). This CDR3 contains 14 residues. With V trimmed by 8 bases and J by 2 bases, 6 bases remained unmatched. This CDR3 reads CATARDRVNTEAFF. The CDR3 DNA reads TGTGCCACCGCCCGGGACAGGGTTAACACTGAAGCTTTCTTT.

The chain uses TRBV4-2 and TRBJ1-2, with 8 bases matching TRBD1. J was trimmed by 3 bases and V by 4 bases; bases with no gene match: 4. Germline lookup yields CDR1 LGHNA and CDR2 YNFKEQ. The CDR3 length is 14 residues. In DNA, the CDR3 is TGTGCCAGCAGCCCCGGACAGGGTGACTATGGCTACACCTTC. This translates into CASSPGQGDYGYTF.

The V call is TRBV23-1, the J call TRBJ1-4; no firm D call. Being an ORF, TRBV23-1 has a function that is uncertain. Trimming left V 10 bases short and J 0 bases short, with 15 bases between. There are 15 residues in the CDR3. CDR3 sequence: CAINGGVATNEKLFF. CDR3 DNA: TGCGCCATTAATGGCGGGGTTGCAACTAATGAAAAACTGTTTTTT.

The chain joins TRBV10-3 to TRBJ2-3; the match to TRBD2 covers 9 bases. V trimming: 6 bases; J trimming: 4 bases; junction bases outside the gene matches: 8. The CDR3 consists of 15 residues. Germline V CDR1 and CDR2: ENHRY, SYGVKD. The CDR3 is CAIRRGGLVSDTQYF. The CDR3 DNA is TGTGCCATCAGGCGGGGGGGCTTAGTTTCAGATACGCAGTATTTT.